This T cell receptor beta chain was identified in a study of blood T cells in healthy people across ages. This clonotype was seen more than once but under ten times. Its target is unknown. With V trimmed by 1 base and J by 4 bases, 3 bases remained unmatched. Looked up from germline, CDR1 is LGHNA and CDR2 is YSLEER. This CDR3 spans 15 amino acids. Study findings and constraints: Unsorted PBMC material precluded a definitive naive versus antigen-experienced comparison. The diversity estimates, figures obtained from one million T cells, were considered underestimates. In these data, TCR beta diversity tracked strongly with naive T cell percentage.

Combining a sample-barcoded 5' primer with a J-beta primer mix, a second PCR ran for 7 to 11 cycles. TCRdb re-derived calls from the 5' RACE reads in MiXCR, one entry per CDR3 protein. Of over 1,300,000 distinct CDR3 sequences listed, around 59% were seen once; the top ten hold under 8.5%. V and J are TRBV4-3 and TRBJ1-4, with 7 nucleotides matching TRBD1. This sequence originates from a man aged 18 to 30 in good health. The sequenced sample was blood. Written as DNA, the CDR3 is TGCGCCAGCAGCCAAGGCGGGACAGTTAATGAAAAACTGTTTTTT. Amino acids: CASSQGGTVNEKLFF.